This T cell receptor beta chain emerged from a study of vaccination effects on CD4 cells after COVID-19. Study background: Participants each got two BNT162b2 or mRNA-1273 vaccine doses. Two convalescent donors provided samples 16 days and one week before vaccination.

Broader study findings: In convalescent patients, vaccine-induced clones largely differed from infection-induced clones.

Libraries were prepared by immunoSEQ multiplex PCR; TCRdb keeps only in-frame clonotypes and omits some of them. Of some 40,000 clones in the sample, approximately 72% were seen once. The V gene lost 0 bases and the J gene lost 5 bases, with 11 bases spanning the gap. CDR3 length equals 14 residues. Germline loops: CDR1 LGHDT, CDR2 YNNKEL (reference sequence). This clone occurred a few times. Its antigen remains unidentified. Antigen-specific CD4+ T cells expanded by the ViraFEST assay with viral peptide pools were then sequenced. Following culture for 9 to 11 days, CD4+ T cells were isolated. The person had PCR-confirmed SARS-CoV-2 infection between March and December 2020. It was with roughly 11 IU/ml IL-2 and roughly 9.2 ug/ml peptides that under 2.5 million PBMC per well were cultured.

The chain carries TRBV3-1 (or the pseudogene TRBV3-2) and TRBJ2-7; tentatively, D is TRBD1 or TRBD2 (5 bases each). The origin of this receptor is a human donor who had a prior SARS-CoV-2 infection. The sequences come from CD4+ T cells from PBMCs cultured with HCoV-NL63 spike peptides, collected before COVID-19 vaccination. CDR3 sequence reads: CASSQDDGANEQYF. The CDR3 DNA reads TGTGCCAGCAGCCAAGATGACGGGGCTAACGAGCAGTACTTC.